The entry below gives a single T cell receptor beta chain sequence along with its context. This receptor's antigen is unknown. Per-base quality was not reported, and no clone a single base away is much larger than it. Collaborating institutions collected whole blood in K2EDTA tubes following their own protocols. Collaborator samples were shipped for TCRbeta analysis as frozen whole blood, isolated PBMCs, or DNA extracted from either sample type. TCRbeta CDR3 regions were amplified from genomic DNA using the immunoSEQ Assay, a bias-controlled multiplex PCR. In the source study's methods: The number of nucleated cells in each sample was estimated by amplification of reference gene primers within the assay. Sequence reads were collapsed and filtered to measure the absolute abundance of every unique TCRbeta CDR3 rearrangement. For each sample, productive Simpson clonality was calculated as the square root of Simpson's diversity index over productive rearrangements. Here the immuneACCESS table is served through TCRdb, limited to in-frame sequences with V and J called. Missing clones are a known gap in these copies; in checked studies unresolved V genes cover under half, and the rest lacks a known reason. That table supplies the V and J calls and clone size; D and trimming were determined from the DNA. The sample contains over 120,000 clones, over 75% of them found a single time. Less than 2% of the sample lies in the top ten.

The sample is drawn from a study of blood T cell repertoires in COVID-19 (dated by TCRdb to 2018 to 2021). About the investigation overall: Samples from collaborators originated in the United States, Italy and Spain and spanned both the acute and convalescent phases of COVID-19. The repertoires were made available in a free public database intended to serve as a resource for research on the immune response to SARS-CoV-2. The prospective study material was composed of cDNA or gDNA derived from T cells, B-cell-depleted T cells, or PBMCs. Sample metadata almost always included a de-identified subject ID, COVID-19 status, age in years and sex. The dataset comprised deeply sampled blood TCRbeta repertoires from subjects exposed to, actively infected with, or recovered from COVID-19. Samples were obtained from the ongoing ImmuneRACE study (first 160 participants) and from 1,200 or so subjects provided by 6 global collaborators. HLA class I and class II types, where available, came from metadata supplied by the sample provider rather than from assay-based typing. Here is what the overall study found, with its caveats: The quantity of clinical and demographic metadata differed by source and by participant and was supplied without curation.

The germline V gene supplies CDR1 KGHSH and CDR2 LQKENI. Spanning cysteine to phenylalanine, the CDR3 consists of 15 amino acids. The read is trimmed to its CDR3 DNA, 45 bases read in frame from base 1. V drops 3 bases and J drops 3 bases, leaving 11 bases in between. The sequence was obtained from a man in his sixties or seventies with acute or convalescent COVID-19. Sample: peripheral blood. The chain is assembled from TRBV18 and TRBJ2-2; no D gene is confidently identified. This receptor carries the CDR3 CASSPPLPYTGELFF. The DNA is TGTGCCAGCTCACCCCCACTACCCTACACCGGGGAGCTGTTTTTT.